Described below is a single T cell receptor (beta chain) sequence and its context. Its specific antigen is unknown. No quality values exist for individual bases; no much larger clone is one base distant. Library method: the immunoSEQ multiplex PCR assay. A mixture of 60 forward primers for TCR Vbeta segments and 13 reverse primers for TCR Jbeta segments was used in the multiplex PCR. The CDR3 region of rearranged TCR beta genes was amplified from genomic DNA with a multiplex PCR assay. The Illumina HiSeq System was used to sequence the amplified TCR beta libraries as 87-base-pair reads. In the original analysis: Across the roughly 600 repertoires, a later analysis counted 80 million or so unique TCR beta chains, approximately 10 million of which were shared by at least two donors. Raw reads were error-corrected and collapsed into unique sequences by a nearest-neighbor algorithm in which closely related sequences were merged to remove PCR and sequencing errors. V, D and J gene segments were assigned by aligning CDR3 sequences to IMGT reference sequences. For a sequence to be retained, a match of at least six nucleotides was required to both a V gene segment and a J gene segment. Rearrangements were classified as productive when the CDR3 lacked stop codons and remained in frame with V and J, and all other rearrangements were classified as non-productive. Following IMGT convention, CDR3 was defined as the stretch from the second conserved V-encoded cysteine to the conserved J-encoded phenylalanine. The earlier analysis of about 500 of the donors excluded sequences that lacked an unambiguous match to a single V gene segment. In an earlier analysis of approximately 590 of the donors, V segments were called functional above 56.7% productive rearrangements and were called segregating when the between-donor standard deviation exceeded 5%. A statistical classification framework was developed to diagnose cytomegalovirus status using the catalog of TCR beta chain sequences. In a later analysis, TCR nucleotide sequences were compared against IMGT/GENE-DB human TR gene sequences so that V and J genes could be assigned. In a later analysis, CDR3 sequences and most-parsimonious VDJ recombination scenarios were assigned using the TCRdist pipeline. In a later analysis, each TCR beta chain was defined by its CDR3 amino acid sequence together with its V-gene family, and reads lacking a unique V-gene family were excluded. As a way to deal with suspected cross-contamination and a sequencing artifact, a later analysis dropped 640 or so nucleotide sequences that were highly shared and had low generation probability. A later analysis calculated a clonal expansion index for each public chain from normalized within-repertoire ranks of inferred template counts. A later analysis computed generation probabilities with a VDJ recombination model fitted to out-of-frame rearrangements, and checked the results against IGoR. In a later analysis, TCR-TCR, TCR-HLA and TCR-CMV co-occurrence was scored with hypergeometric tests, and a repertoire-size bias correction was applied to TCR pairs. To estimate false discovery rates, a later analysis permuted the HLA or CMV assignments 20 times. In a later analysis, co-occurring TCRs were grouped using DBSCAN, with TCRdist sequence similarity added in when clustering inside HLA-allele-positive subsets. Repertoires with fewer than 30,000 or more than 120,000 public chains were left out of co-occurrence clustering, as were five repertoires with anomalous nucleotide sharing. TCRdb holds this immuneACCESS table with in-frame rearrangements only. Some clones are missing; in checked studies, unresolved V genes explain under half, and the rest has no known cause. V and J calls and clone size follow that table, whereas D and trimming were derived from the DNA. For this sample the table gives around 80,000 clones, of which around 10% were detected only once. Approximately 23% of the sample is in the top ten clones.

This sample was taken from a study of cytomegalovirus exposure and HLA in healthy donors listed by TCRdb under 2017. Some background on the complete study: An earlier analysis of 587 of the donors reported 250 to 300 Gb of sequence data and 117 million unique TCR beta sequences from 150 million to 200 million T cells. An early release that covered about 600 HLA-typed donors contained approximately 300 gigabases of sequencing data and approximately 85 million unique TCR sequences. Of the roughly 400 genotyped donors, roughly 85% fell in the genetic ancestry cluster associated with self-reported Caucasian donors. The study aimed to test whether signatures of past pathogen exposure could be identified by cataloging public T cell receptors. The T cell repertoires of around 670 subjects were profiled by immunosequencing and related to cytomegalovirus serostatus. Besides the first cohort of around 700 subjects, a separate validation cohort made up of about 120 different subjects was used. To predict cytomegalovirus infection status, the study brought together high-throughput TCR immunosequencing, statistical association of individual TCRs with disease status, and machine learning. A later analysis re-examined previously published TCR beta repertoires from hundreds of donors and added high-resolution HLA genotyping to investigate patterns of TCR occurrence. In the later analysis, no new phenotypic data were used to find candidate immune exposures; instead, reliance was placed on TCR beta sequences and their occurrence across donors. An earlier analysis of several hundred of the donors used high-throughput TCR beta sequencing to judge whether each TCR beta V gene segment behaved as functional or pseudogenic. Donor age, sex, ethnicity and CMV serostatus were compiled together with the repertoire data. Genome-wide SNP genotypes for about three fifths of the roughly 670 donors were used in a later genetic analysis, which treated that subset as a discovery cohort. All discovery cohort repertoires had been generated on a single sequencing platform. HLA typing covered class I and class II loci at four-digit resolution. The number of typed donors differed by locus: about 629-630 for A, B, C, DRB1 and DQB1; 522 for DQA1; around 610 for DPA1; and some 470 for DPB1. Several DR-DQ haplotypes were treated as single units for association and clustering because of strong linkage in the cohort. Among almost 400 genotyped donors of the cohort, an average of approximately 230,000 unique TCR beta nucleotide sequences were sequenced per donor, about a sixth of them non-productive. On the study overall, not on this receptor specifically: Immune exposure information for the cohort was limited to CMV serostatus. Correlated functional status among segregating V segments might reflect linkage disequilibrium, but an unknown experimental factor could not be ruled out. According to a later analysis, most CMV-associated TCR beta chains appeared to be HLA-restricted, and the HLA associations seemed to be driven largely by CMV exposure. A cluster of highly shared sequence variants was judged likely to represent a technical artifact of the sequencing pipeline. While some public TCRs were present in many individuals, most TCR sequences turned up only very rarely across donors. HLA typing was unavailable for some donors at each locus, so association tests used only the typed subset. Several of the top co-occurrence clusters appeared to be linked to parvovirus B19, influenza, CMV and Epstein-Barr virus, according to a later analysis. According to the authors, the approach could potentially be generalized to other disease states and immunological phenotypes. The study listed 150 to 200 TCR beta chains as associated with cytomegalovirus. According to a later genetic analysis, donors in an Asian-associated ancestry cluster had fewer N-insertions in productive TCRs than the approximately 690-donor mean. In this cohort, only TCR beta chains were sequenced, and detectable features were limited by the absence of alpha or paired-chain data. At a false discovery rate of 0.05, a later analysis linked roughly 17,000 TCR beta sequences to specific HLA alleles. Compared with equally common non-associated chains, HLA-associated TCR beta chains in a later analysis were more clonally expanded and had lower generation probabilities. Because counts were too low, 15 to 20 rarely observed V segments, including chromosome 9 orphons, were left out of the earlier analysis of 587 of the donors. A few of the identified cytomegalovirus-associated TCR beta chains were confirmed in vitro to be specific for cytomegalovirus antigens. The 87-base-pair reads could not distinguish some IMGT-functional V segments, including TRBV6-2 and TRBV6-3, so those segments were excluded. Strong co-occurrence of HLA alleles, especially DR and DQ, made assigning TCR associations to individual alleles difficult. An earlier analysis of approximately 530 of the donors showed that most TCR beta V segments appeared in productive rearrangements either about 87% or about 30% of the time, which broadly matched IMGT annotations. The presence/absence analyses assumed that sequencing depth was roughly uniform across donors, and that assumption may not be true. An association between a missense DCLRE1C variant and V-gene and J-gene trimming of TCR beta chains was found in a later genetic analysis and replicated in an independent cohort. In both the original and validation cohorts, the classifier was reported to diagnose cytomegalovirus status with high specificity and sensitivity. In a later analysis, TCR association rates were found to vary across HLA loci, with the most associated TCRs seen for DRB1 alleles and the fewest for HLA-C alleles. A further reported finding was that TCR beta sequences accurately predicted the HLA-A and HLA-B alleles for most subjects in the first cohort.

In total, roughly 710 healthy bone marrow donors made up the cohort. At the time of sampling, all cohort members were nominally healthy, though unrecorded immune exposures were likely present. The donor tested CMV seropositive and was one of the 289 seropositive cohort members. A peripheral blood sample was collected from each donor, and TCR beta sequencing was performed on peripheral blood mononuclear cells. Genomic DNA was extracted from the blood cell samples with the Qiagen DNeasy Blood Extraction Kit. V has 6 bases trimmed and J has 4 bases trimmed; junction bases matching no gene number 4. The CDR3 contains 14 residues, cysteine and phenylalanine counted. Of all the DNA, just the CDR3 is kept, 42 bases in frame from base 1. Per the germline V gene, SGHNT is the CDR1 and YENEEA is the CDR2.

Here the chain combines TRBV11-3 and TRBJ2-1; 9 junctional bases match TRBD1. This receptor was taken from a man aged 60-69 years in good health and CMV-seropositive. The sequencing sample was made of PBMCs. The CDR3 protein is CASSQDRGYNEQFF. The bases read TGTGCCAGCAGTCAGGACAGGGGATACAATGAGCAGTTCTTC.